The clone carrying this TCR beta chain was detected only a few times. This CDR3 has 11 amino acids. Trimming removed 9 bases at V and 9 bases at J, with 15 bases between. The germline gives CDR1 WNHNN, CDR2 SYGVQD (reference sequence). The data derive from a study of regulatory T cells in long-lasting Graves disease. Time point reported: newly diagnosed GD, antithyroid drugs for less than 3 months. Extracted PBMC RNA gave rise to the TCR library. For TCR beta, libraries came from iRepertoire HTBI primers and Arm-PCR of CDR3 regions. TCRdb re-called the multiplex PCR reads with MiXCR, one entry per CDR3 protein. Seen here are roughly 520,000 distinct CDR3 sequences, 9.5% to 15% observed once, and the top ten hold roughly 8.9%. These records were also assigned to another study, of T cells in Graves' hyperthyroidism and ophthalmopathy.

This receptor was obtained from a woman under 40 with Graves disease. Sample: peripheral blood mononuclear cells (PBMCs), taken at new diagnosis, from a patient treated with antithyroid drugs. The gene calls are TRBV10-1 and TRBJ2-7; D gene ambiguous. The CDR3 nucleotides read TGCGCCAGAGCTACATTTGACGGGCAGTACTTC. This codes for CARATFDGQYF.